This T cell receptor beta chain was recorded in a study of blood T cells in healthy people across ages (dated by TCRdb to between 2015 and 2017). Looking at the study overall: In model experiments, template switching captured roughly one uniquely barcoded TCR beta cDNA molecule for every two T cells. Age-related changes in TCR beta repertoire diversity were measured in the study by deep sequencing normalized with unique cDNA molecular identifiers. The donors were split into four age groups: young (average around 15 years), middle-aged (roughly 42), aged (approximately 60) and long-lived (more than 80). To avoid experimental bias, donors of different ages were spread randomly across the sequencing lanes. The study analyzed two additional independent replicas of 1 million unique cDNA reads from the same blood draw for two donors, one aged 18 to 29 and one aged 80 or older. Broad study findings and their caveats: The long-lived group showed more naive CD4+ T cells, fewer expanded clones and increased TCR diversity than the aged group, suggesting age selection. As age increased, observed TCR beta diversity per million T cells dropped in a roughly linear way, and a significant reduction was already evident by age approximately 40. Estimates of total diversity from one million sequenced T cells were regarded as lower bounds and underestimates. Observed TCR beta diversity correlated strongly with the percentage of naive T cells measured by flow cytometry. Bulk unsorted PBMC profiling prevented conclusive comparison of naive and antigen-experienced compartments. Because donor CMV infection status was unknown, age-related changes in expanded clonotypes were potentially confounded.

In regard to this clonotype: The target of this receptor is not known. No much larger clonotype is one base removed from it; base qualities were not supplied.

The roughly 39 donors, aged about 6 to 95 years, were systemically healthy Caucasian individuals from Russia. Each donor gave ten milliliters of peripheral blood, drawn into EDTA-treated Vacutainer tubes. Ficoll-Paque density-gradient centrifugation was used to isolate PBMCs, with at least 6 million per sample. Trizol reagent was used to extract total RNA from the PBMCs, yielding at least 6 micrograms per sample. Naive CD45RAhigh/CD27high T cell percentages were measured by flow cytometry on a PBMC aliquot from every donor. V has 6 bases trimmed and J has 0 bases trimmed; junction bases matching no gene number 13. Based on the germline V gene (reference sequence), the CDR1 and CDR2 sequences are DFQATT and SNEGSKA. CDR3 length: 16 amino acids, cysteine to phenylalanine. Of all the DNA, just the CDR3 is kept, 48 bases in frame from base 1. Libraries came from 5' RACE. The listed sequencing device is Illumina HiSeq 2500. A second roughly 6 to 12 cycle PCR used a sample-barcoded 5' primer and a J-beta primer mix. A template-switch 5' adaptor carrying 12 random nucleotides introduced a unique molecular identifier onto each TCR beta cDNA molecule. Each sample yielded at least 3 million CDR3-containing paired-end reads. All of the RNA was converted into first-strand cDNA using the Mint cDNA synthesis kit, with a TRBC-specific oligonucleotide serving as the primer. All cDNA was treated with uracil-DNA glycosylase and then went through a first 18-cycle PCR with the universal primers M1SS and BC2_uni_R. The authors' pipeline ran thus. For normalization, 1 million high-quality reads were randomly selected from each sample, with every read carrying a distinct molecular identifier. Instead of being binned into consensus sequences, reads that shared molecular identifiers were thrown out. MiTCR, with a Q25 quality threshold and the strictest error-elimination algorithm, was used for CDR3 identification, clonotype clustering and error correction. A nonparametric unseen species model with Euler transformation was used to estimate lower-bound total TCR beta diversity. TCRdb redid the processing of the public reads, applying fastp at Q25 and MiXCR, and retained in-frame beta chains. Identical CDR3 protein sequences are pooled into one entry, listed with their most common genes and DNA. V and J calls and clone size were set by TCRdb, not the authors. The sample table records about 780,000 distinct CDR3 sequences; 60% to 80% of these occur just once. Around a quarter of the sample is taken by the ten largest.

The rearranged segments are TRBV20-1 and TRBJ2-7; 8 nucleotides in the junction match TRBD1. This sequence originates from a man younger than 45 in good health. Sequencing was done on a sample of blood. The encoded CDR3 is CSAFHVGQGRSYEQYF. The sequence in DNA is TGCAGTGCCTTTCACGTCGGACAGGGACGCTCCTACGAGCAGTACTTC.